The T cell receptor beta chain described here comes from a study of response to subunit inactivated influenza vaccine. The CDR3 loop spans 15 amino acids. V was clipped by 7 bases and J by 1 base, with 17 bases between them. TCRdb reanalysed the RT-PCR reads using MiXCR and keeps one entry per CDR3 protein. Seen here are about 800,000 distinct CDR3 sequences, 21% observed once, and the top ten hold about a tenth. General observations from the study: T cells newly recruited by each seasonal influenza vaccination are few, the authors suggested.

This clonotype showed up just a few times. Its antigen is not known. The sample in question was PBMCs from blood, obtained 5 days after vaccination. V gene TRBV12-3 or TRBV12-4 combines with J gene TRBJ2-7; no clear D gene. The receptor was derived from a man aged 45-65 years who received an inactivated influenza vaccine. The DNA of the CDR3 is TGTGCCAGCACCACCTCGGTTGACCCGTCCTACGAGCAGTACTTC. This translates into CASTTSVDPSYEQYF.